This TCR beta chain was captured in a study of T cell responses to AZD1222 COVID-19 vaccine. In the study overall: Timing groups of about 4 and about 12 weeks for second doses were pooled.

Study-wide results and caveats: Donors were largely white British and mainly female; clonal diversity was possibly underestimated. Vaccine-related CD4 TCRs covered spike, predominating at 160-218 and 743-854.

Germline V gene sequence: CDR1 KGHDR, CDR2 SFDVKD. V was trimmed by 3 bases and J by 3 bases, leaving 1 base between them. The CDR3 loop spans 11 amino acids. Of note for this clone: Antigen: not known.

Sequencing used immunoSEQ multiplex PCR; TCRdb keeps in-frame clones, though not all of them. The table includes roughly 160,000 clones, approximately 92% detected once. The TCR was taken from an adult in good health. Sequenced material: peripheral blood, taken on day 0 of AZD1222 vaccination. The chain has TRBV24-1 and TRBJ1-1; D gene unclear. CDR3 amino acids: CATSDHTEAFF. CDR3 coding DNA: TGTGCCACCAGTGATCACACTGAAGCTTTCTTT.